This TCR beta chain is from a study of identical twins (dated by TCRdb to the mid-2010s). Describing the broader study: To test whether fetal clonotypes persist, the study used deep sequencing on TCR alpha and beta repertoires from monozygotic twins, unrelated adults of various ages, and cord blood. Replicate twin experiments were performed at different times using different library preparation protocols to rule out contamination. What the work shows at the level of the full study, not this receptor alone: Zero-insertion analyses could be partly confounded by invariant T cells such as MAIT and iNKT, though diverse VJ usage argued against such confounding for most clonotypes. Fewer insertions were carried by abundant cord blood beta clonotypes; a weaker similar trend was observed in young adult naive repertoires, while no such trend was observed in memory repertoires. Out-of-frame TCR alpha sharing in monozygotic twins was systematically underestimated by recombination models, whereas sharing between unrelated individuals was in agreement with the recombination models. Excess twin sharing in beta out-of-frame sequences was weaker because fewer shared sequences lowered the signal-to-noise ratio. Compared with coincidental sharing between unrelated individuals, out-of-frame TCR alpha sequences shared between twins had an excess of sequences with low generation probability. Because the same donors could not be followed over many years, the conclusions relied on cross-sectional statistical analysis.

Every donor in the study was a healthy Caucasian. Three pairs of female monozygotic twins, all aged about 18 to 30 years, were included in the twin cohort. Peripheral blood mononuclear cells were the source from which RNA for the TCR libraries was isolated. In this sample, this clonotype turned up a few times. Its antigen is currently not known. Base qualities are missing; no much larger clone stands one base away. Library generation was performed with 5' RACE. Sequenced on an Illumina HiSeq 2000. Template switching added a universal primer binding site, and the final cDNA carried a unique molecular identifier that allowed TCR cDNA molecules to be counted accurately. Specific primers in the conserved constant-segment region were used to synthesize first-strand cDNA for the TCR alpha and beta chains. To control for contamination, every cDNA library carried two barcodes: a SMART-Mk sample barcode plus Illumina barcodes. TruSeq adapter sequences, together with Illumina sample barcodes, were added in two successive PCR steps. The TCR alpha and beta cDNA libraries were sequenced on the Illumina HiSeq platform using custom primers. Per the source publication's procedure: Raw reads were processed with MiGEC to extract unique molecular identifiers, and MiXCR was used to determine CDR3 positions. Recombination models were inferred per individual with the repgenHMM and IGoR tools using an EM algorithm. Shared clonotype analysis was performed with the tcR package in R, normalizing sharing by the product of cloneset sizes. To study raw recombination without the effects of thymic and clonal selection, out-of-frame nonproductive sequences were analyzed. In-frame beta chains were kept once TCRdb had trimmed the public reads at Q25 with fastp and called clones with MiXCR. Here each entry gathers all rows of one CDR3 protein and keeps the most common genes and DNA. The V and J calls here are based on TCRdb, not the publication. For this sample the table gives around 690,000 distinct CDR3 sequences, of which roughly 20% were detected only once. The ten biggest clones cover 4% to 5.5% of the sample.

The sample also formed part of further work on T cells expressing NK-cell markers. The second study, in turn, reports: Three sorted T-cell subsets (CD3+CD56+NKG2C+, CD3+CD56+NKG2C- and CD3+CD56-NKG2C+) from several donors had their TCR beta-chain repertoires profiled. Seven of the eight sequenced donors were HCMV-seropositive and one was HCMV-seronegative. In several experiments an anti-gammadeltaTCR antibody was added to restrict sorting to alphabetaTCR-expressing T cells. In roughly 6 donors, the dominant CD3+CD56+NKG2C+ clonotypes were among the top 10 CD8+ clonotypes and accounted for about 1.0-7.5% of CD8+ T cells. Those dominant clonotypes were again the most abundant among CD3+CD56-NKG2C+ cells in a few donors, at about 28.3-65%. Whether the expanded NKG2C-expressing T cell clones were specific for HCMV antigens was left unclear. All eight donors whose samples were sequenced were randomly selected healthy volunteers, three of them men and five women. HCMV serostatus was determined by detecting HCMV-specific IgG in serum with a commercial ELISA kit. Bulk peripheral blood T-cell repertoires were additionally sequenced from unsorted PBMC for several donors. Reads were demultiplexed and grouped by UMI with MIGEC, and clonotypes were assembled and quantified with MiTCR. To exclude erroneous sequences, only TCR cDNA sequences supported by at least two reads were retained. The tcR package was used for downstream repertoire analysis, and clonotypes were matched across fractions by CDR3 nucleotide sequence plus V segment. VDJmatch was used to annotate antigen specificity against VDJdb, with one amino acid substitution in CDR3 permitted.

Sequencing was done on a sample of PBMCs. This receptor was identified in a woman under 30 in good health.

The CDR3 protein sequence reads: CSGGSTGYNEQFF. The DNA is as follows: TGCAGTGGGGGGTCTACCGGGTACAATGAGCAGTTCTTC. This chain is built from TRBV20-1 and TRBJ2-1, with the D assignment possibly TRBD1 or TRBD2, given 5 matching bases for each. V lost 7 bases and J lost 4 bases; the stretch between them is 14 bases long. CDR1 and CDR2 are drawn from the germline V gene (reference sequence): DFQATT, SNEGSKA. The CDR3 numbers 13 residues from cysteine through phenylalanine. Only the CDR3 portion is preserved as DNA: 39 bases, with reading frame beginning at the first base.